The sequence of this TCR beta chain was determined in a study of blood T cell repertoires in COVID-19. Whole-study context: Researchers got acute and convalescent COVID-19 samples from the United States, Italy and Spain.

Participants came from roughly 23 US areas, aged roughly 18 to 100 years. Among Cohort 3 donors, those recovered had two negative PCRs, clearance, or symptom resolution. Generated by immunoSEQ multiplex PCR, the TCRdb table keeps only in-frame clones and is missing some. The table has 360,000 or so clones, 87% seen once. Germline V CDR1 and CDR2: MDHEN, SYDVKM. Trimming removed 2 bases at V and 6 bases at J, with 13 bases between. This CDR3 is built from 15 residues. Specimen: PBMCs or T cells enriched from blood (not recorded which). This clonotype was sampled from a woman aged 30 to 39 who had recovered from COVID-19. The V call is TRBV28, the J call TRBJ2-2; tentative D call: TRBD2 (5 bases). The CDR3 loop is CASSLPSRDPGELFF. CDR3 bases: TGTGCCAGCAGTTTACCTAGTCGGGATCCCGGGGAGCTGTTTTTT.